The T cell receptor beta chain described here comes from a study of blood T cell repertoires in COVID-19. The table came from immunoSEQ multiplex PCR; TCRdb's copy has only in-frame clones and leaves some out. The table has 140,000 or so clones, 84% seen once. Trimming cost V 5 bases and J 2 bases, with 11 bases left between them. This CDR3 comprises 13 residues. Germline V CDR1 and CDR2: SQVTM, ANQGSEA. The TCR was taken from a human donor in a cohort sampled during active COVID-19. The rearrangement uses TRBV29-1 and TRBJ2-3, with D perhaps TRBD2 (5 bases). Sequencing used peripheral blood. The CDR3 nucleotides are TGCAGCGTTAGGTCGGGGTTCACAGATACGCAGTATTTT. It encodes CSVRSGFTDTQYF.